Sequencing of this T cell receptor beta chain was carried out in a study of graft-versus-host responses after intestinal transplantation. General study points: There was an association between peak levels of circulating GvH clones and early post-transplant HvG declines.

Clones were read by immunoSEQ multiplex PCR, and TCRdb kept only the in-frame ones, dropping some. Of more than 10,000 clones in the sample, under 40% were seen once. This clone was recorded once. Trimming left V 2 bases short and J 0 bases short, with 16 bases between. The CDR3 has 17 residues. In germline, CDR1 is MGHRA, CDR2 YSYEKL. Responder cells labeled with CFSE (around 200,000) were co-plated with irradiated stimulator cells labeled with violet dye (around 200,000). A sort after the reaction isolated proliferating CFSE-low CD3+CD4+ and CD3+CD8+ responders. The rearrangement uses TRBV4-1 and TRBJ1-1; D perhaps matches TRBD1 (5 bases). The clonotype comes from a human patient who received an intestinal transplant. Material: alloreactive CD8+ T cells from a mixed lymphocyte reaction culture, obtained before intestinal transplant. Subset indicated: CFSE-low proliferating T cells sorted from roughly 6-day pre-transplant mixed lymphocyte reaction (GvH or HvG direction). The CDR3 DNA follows: TGCGCCAGCAGCCAATGGACGAGGGGATTCATGAACACTGAAGCTTTCTTT. Protein: CASSQWTRGFMNTEAFF.